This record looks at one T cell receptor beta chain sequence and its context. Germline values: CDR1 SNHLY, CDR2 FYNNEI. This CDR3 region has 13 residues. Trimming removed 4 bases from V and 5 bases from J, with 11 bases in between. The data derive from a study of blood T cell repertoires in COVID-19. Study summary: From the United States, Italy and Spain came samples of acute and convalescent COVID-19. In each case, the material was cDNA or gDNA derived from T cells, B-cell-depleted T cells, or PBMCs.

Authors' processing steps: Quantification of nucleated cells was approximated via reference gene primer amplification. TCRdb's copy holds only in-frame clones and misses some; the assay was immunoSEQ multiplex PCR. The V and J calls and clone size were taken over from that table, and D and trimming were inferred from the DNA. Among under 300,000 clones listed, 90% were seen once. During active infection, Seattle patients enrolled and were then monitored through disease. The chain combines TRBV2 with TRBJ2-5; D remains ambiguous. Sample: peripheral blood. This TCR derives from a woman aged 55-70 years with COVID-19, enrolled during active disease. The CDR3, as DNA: TGTGCCAGCAGTGGTGCGGAGCAGGAGACCCAGTACTTC. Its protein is CASSGAEQETQYF.